The sequence of this T cell receptor beta chain was determined in a study of blood T cell repertoires in COVID-19. About the study: The United States, Italy and Spain were the sources of the acute and convalescent COVID-19 samples.

Germline values: CDR1 LGHDT, CDR2 YNNKEL (reference sequence). The J segment lost 3 bases and the V segment lost 5 bases, leaving 6 bases of the junction unmatched. The CDR3 loop spans 17 amino acids. TCRdb keeps only in-frame clones here, not all; method: immunoSEQ multiplex PCR. The data hold some 250,000 clones, with 70% to 80% observed a single time. The clonotype was recovered from an elderly woman with acute or convalescent COVID-19. This rearrangement joins TRBV3-1 (or the pseudogene TRBV3-2) to TRBJ2-3, with TRBD2 matching 15 bases. Sequencing was carried out using peripheral blood. This CDR3 is CASSAGLAGGGTDTQYF. In nucleotides, the CDR3 is TGTGCCAGCAGCGCGGGACTAGCGGGGGGCGGGACAGATACGCAGTATTTT.